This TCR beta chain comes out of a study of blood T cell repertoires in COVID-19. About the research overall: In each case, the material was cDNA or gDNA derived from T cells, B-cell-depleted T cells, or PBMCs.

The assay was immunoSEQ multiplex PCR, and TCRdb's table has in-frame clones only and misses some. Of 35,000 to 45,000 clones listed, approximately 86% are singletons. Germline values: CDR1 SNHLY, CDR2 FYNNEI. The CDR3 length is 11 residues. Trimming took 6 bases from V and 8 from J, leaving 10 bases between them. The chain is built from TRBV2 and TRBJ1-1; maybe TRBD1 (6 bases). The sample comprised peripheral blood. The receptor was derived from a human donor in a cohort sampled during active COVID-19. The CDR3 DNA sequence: TGTGCCAGCAGGGGCGACAGGGAAGCTTTCTTT. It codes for CASRGDREAFF.